This record looks at one T cell receptor beta chain sequence and its context. The data belong to a study of T cells expressing NK-cell markers. The CDR3 extends over 13 amino acids. The V gene's germline CDR1 is SQVTM and CDR2 ANQGSEA. Reanalyzing the 5' RACE reads, TCRdb keeps one entry per CDR3 protein, without DNA. The sample table sets out tens of thousands of distinct CDR3 sequences. This TCR came from a woman between 18 and 69 years old in good health. Sequenced input: blood T cells: a sorted CD56 or NKG2C T cell subset, CD4+ or CD8+ T cells, or bulk PBMC T cells (not recorded which). J is TRBJ2-2 and V is TRBV29-1. The chain's CDR3 is CSPQTKATGELFF.